The clone carrying this T cell receptor beta chain was observed a handful of times. The data derive from a study of OX40 agonist ivuxolimab in advanced cancers. About the research overall: The patients received ivuxolimab by intravenous route every 2 weeks at 0.01 to 10 mg/kg.

Germline V CDR1 and CDR2: SEHNR, FQNEAQ (reference sequence). V shed 5 bases, J shed 8 bases, and the junction held 8 bases outside the gene matches. The CDR3 has 14 amino acids. Blood sampling was done at baseline, cycle 4 day 1, and cycle 7 day 1. TCRdb keeps only in-frame clones here, not all; method: immunoSEQ multiplex PCR. The table lists tens of thousands of clones, approximately 88% of them singletons. The sequence was obtained from an adult with an advanced solid tumor such as melanoma, head and neck, liver or kidney cancer. The chain is built from TRBV7-9 and TRBJ2-2; 7 nucleotides agree with TRBD2. The source was CD4+ or CD8+ T cells sorted from blood, collected in a trial of the OX40 agonist ivuxolimab. The CDR3 DNA reads TGTGCCAGCAGCCAAGCCGGGACTAAAGGGGAGCTGTTTTTT. Protein sequence: CASSQAGTKGELFF.